Below, 23 T cell receptor beta chains from the same sample are listed, as sequenced in a study of CD8 T cells in Susac syndrome. About 0.5 to 1 ug RNA was reverse transcribed with random hexamers. MiXCR, applied by TCRdb to the immunoSEQ multiplex PCR reads, yields one record per CDR3 protein. The sample has under 200,000 distinct CDR3 sequences; around 94% are singletons. The sample was CD4+ T cells from PBMCs. The origin of the receptors is a human donor in good health.

The chain uses TRBV20-1 and TRBJ2-7; 8 bases agree with TRBD1. This CDR3 contains 14 residues. V shed 1 base, J shed 2 bases, and the junction held 4 bases outside the gene matches. From germline, CDR1 is DFQATT and CDR2 SNEGSKA (reference sequence). The CDR3 region has the DNA TGCAGTGCTAGAGGAACAGGGGGAACCTACGAGCAGTACTTC. This translates into CSARGTGGTYEQYF.

This clonotype was observed a single time. The rearrangement links TRBV27 to TRBJ2-1, with 7 positions matching TRBD2. The V and J ends lost 3 bases and 4 bases, in that order; junction bases with no gene match: 6. The CDR3 totals 15 residues. Germline CDR1 is MNHEY and CDR2 is SMNVEV (reference sequence). Written as DNA, the CDR3 is TGTGCCAGCAGTTTGACTAGCACCCTTTACAATGAGCAGTTCTTC. Translation: CASSLTSTLYNEQFF.

The rearrangement joins TRBV25-1 to TRBJ1-4, with TRBD1 matching over 10 bases. The CDR3 has 16 amino acids. Germline CDR1 reads MGHDK; CDR2 reads SYGVNS. Trimming took 5 bases from V and 8 from J; bases not matched to a gene: 11. For the CDR3, the DNA is TGTGCCAGCAGTTTCTCCGGACAGGGGGGAGGCGAAAAACTGTTTTTT. Translating it yields CASSFSGQGGGEKLFF.

V gene TRBV20-1 combines with J gene TRBJ1-1, with TRBD1 identical over 7 bases. The germline gives CDR1 DFQATT, CDR2 SNEGSKA (reference sequence). Trimming at V came to 0 bases and at J to 1 base, leaving 5 bases not matched to a gene. The CDR3 covers 15 residues. CDR3 DNA sequence: TGCAGTGCTAGAGATCAGGGGGGAGGGAACACTGAAGCTTTCTTT. It codes for CSARDQGGGNTEAFF.

The V gene is TRBV6-1, the J gene TRBJ2-7, with 7 bases fitting TRBD1. V trimming: 7 bases; J trimming: 6 bases; junction bases outside the gene matches: 18. CDR1 is MNHNS, CDR2 SASEGT, per germline. This CDR3 has 16 residues. CDR3 nucleotides: TGTGCCAGCACCTCTGACCGGGACAAGGGGGCGGGCGAGCAGTACTTC. Translation gives CASTSDRDKGAGEQYF.

The chain couples TRBV4-3 to TRBJ1-4; D not resolved. Trimming took 4 bases from V and 4 from J, leaving 10 bases between them. The V gene's germline CDR1 is LGHNA and CDR2 YSLEER. The CDR3 contains 14 residues. The CDR3 region is CASSRRDGNEKLFF. CDR3 nucleotides: TGCGCCAGCAGCCGAAGGGATGGTAATGAAAAACTGTTTTTT.

The V call is TRBV29-1, the J call TRBJ1-2; D call uncertain. The CDR3 has 14 residues. The germline gives CDR1 SQVTM, CDR2 ANQGSEA. V dropped 6 bases and J dropped 0 bases, with 14 bases sitting between them. DNA for the CDR3: TGCAGCGTCTCCGCCGACGGAGCTAACTATGGCTACACCTTC. It encodes CSVSADGANYGYTF.

For the CDR3, the DNA is TGTGCCAGCAGCTCACAGGGTATAAGGGCTTTCTTT. It translates to CASSSQGIRAFF. The chain joins TRBV7-2 to TRBJ1-1; possibly TRBD1 for D (6 bases). CDR1 is SGHTA and CDR2 is FQGNSA in the germline V gene. V lost 4 bases and J 11 bases, leaving 14 bases between the germline ends. The length of the CDR3 is 12 residues.

The rearrangement uses TRBV7-8 and TRBJ1-1; 8 bases map to TRBD1. Germline loops: CDR1 SGHVS, CDR2 FQNEAQ. This CDR3 is 15 amino acids long. The ends lost 4 bases at V and 1 base at J; junction bases unmatched: 5. In nucleotides, the CDR3 is TGTGCCAGCAGCTCCAGACAGGGGAGGAACACTGAAGCTTTCTTT. Amino acids: CASSSRQGRNTEAFF.

The rearrangement links TRBV15 to TRBJ1-2; D gene unclear. V was clipped by 0 bases and J by 4 bases, with 6 bases between them. The CDR3 consists of 13 residues. Germline V gene sequence: CDR1 LNHNV, CDR2 YYDKDF (reference sequence). This CDR3 is CATSRDRGYGYTF. The CDR3, as DNA: TGTGCCACCAGCAGAGATCGGGGCTATGGCTACACCTTC.

The rearrangement uses TRBV29-1 and TRBJ2-3; 10 bases are shared with TRBD2. The CDR3 has 14 amino acids. V was clipped by 6 bases and J by 5 bases; unmatched bases: 8. The germline CDR1 and CDR2 sequences are SQVTM and ANQGSEA. CDR3: CSVLSSGGIDTQYF. CDR3 DNA: TGCAGCGTCCTCAGTAGCGGGGGGATAGATACGCAGTATTTT.

The rearrangement uses TRBV29-1 and TRBJ2-2, with D unresolved. Trimming took off 4 bases at V and 2 bases at J, with 11 bases between the two ends. The germline gives CDR1 SQVTM, CDR2 ANQGSEA. This CDR3 region has 14 residues. The CDR3 DNA follows: TGCAGCGTTGTAGAACGAGTAAACACCGGGGAGCTGTTTTTT. This codes for CSVVERVNTGELFF.

This chain uses TRBV12-3 or TRBV12-4 with TRBJ2-1; 8 bases match TRBD1. V gave up 3 bases and J gave up 6 bases; unmatched junction bases: 4. CDR3 length equals 14 residues. The CDR3 DNA reads TGTGCCAGCAGTTTGCAGGGGGCATCCAATGAGCAGTTCTTC. Residues: CASSLQGASNEQFF.

CDR3 nucleotide sequence: TGCAGCGTTGAAGATCTGGGCAGGGGTGACTATGGCTACACCTTC. Translation gives CSVEDLGRGDYGYTF. V usage is TRBV29-1 and J usage is TRBJ1-2, with TRBD1 as a possible D gene (6 bases). Trimming cost V 0 bases and J 3 bases, with 14 bases left between them. CDR3 length: 15 residues. Germline CDR1 SQVTM, CDR2 ANQGSEA. Full variable domain (rest looked up from reference TRBV29-1 and TRBJ1-2): SAVISQKPSRDICQRGTSLTIQCQVDSQVTMMFWYRQQPGQSLTLIATANQGSEATYESGFVIDKFPISRPNLTFSTLTVSNMSPEDSSIYLCSVEDLGRGDYGYTFGSGTRLTVV.

V gene TRBV2 combines with J gene TRBJ1-6, with 11 bases aligning to TRBD1. Per germline, CDR1 SNHLY and CDR2 FYNNEI. V lost 6 bases, J lost 10 bases, and 8 bases stayed unmatched. The CDR3 runs 15 residues. As DNA, the CDR3 is TGTGCCAGCAGCGGGGACAGGGGGTGGGGATCACCCCTCCACTTT. Translated: CASSGDRGWGSPLHF.

As DNA, the CDR3 is TGTGCCAGCAGCTTATTAGGGCGGGCGAACACCGGGGAGCTGTTTTTT. Translation: CASSLLGRANTGELFF. V is TRBV5-6 and J is TRBJ2-2; the D gene is possibly TRBD2 (5 bases). The CDR3 spans 16 residues. Germline values: CDR1 SGHDT, CDR2 YYEEEE. Trimming left V 2 bases short and J 0 bases short, with 11 bases between.

The V gene is TRBV20-1, the J gene TRBJ1-2; unclear D gene. V was clipped by 2 bases and J by 2 bases, with 3 bases between them. This CDR3 is 11 amino acids long. The germline V gene encodes CDR1 DFQATT and CDR2 SNEGSKA (reference sequence). CDR3 coding DNA: TGCAGTGCTAGACGGAACTATGGCTACACCTTC. Translated: CSARRNYGYTF.

Details on this clonotype: A junction end diverges from the germline sequence, so it may reflect a read error. The chain joins TRBV20-1 to TRBJ2-5, with 10 bases identical to TRBD2. Germline CDR1 is DFQATT and CDR2 is SNEGSKA (reference sequence). CDR3 size: 15 residues. CDR3 in DNA: TGCAGTGCCAGAGGGAGCGGGGGGGCTTCAGAGACCCAGTACTTC. Protein: CSARGSGGASETQYF.

CDR3 nucleotide sequence: TGTGCCAGCAGGGATACAGGGAACAGACTGTTTTTT. Amino acids: CASRDTGNRLFF. V and J are TRBV6-5 and TRBJ1-4, with a tentative D call TRBD1 (6 bases). V was clipped by 6 bases and J by 13 bases, with 15 bases between them. The CDR3 length is 12 residues. Germline CDR1 reads MNHEY; CDR2 reads SVGAGI.

This chain uses TRBV29-1 with TRBJ2-7, with D maybe TRBD1 (5 bases). Trimming removed 7 bases at V and 0 bases at J, with 16 bases between. This CDR3 is built from 14 residues. The germline CDR1 and CDR2 sequences are SQVTM and ANQGSEA. CDR3 DNA sequence: TGCAGCGAGAAAGAGGACACCAACTCCTACGAGCAGTACTTC. Protein: CSEKEDTNSYEQYF.

V gene TRBV20-1 combines with J gene TRBJ2-1; 10 bases agree with TRBD2. Germline V lookup: CDR1 DFQATT, CDR2 SNEGSKA (reference sequence). V lost 5 bases, J lost 7 bases, and 11 bases stayed unmatched. The CDR3 has 15 amino acids. This CDR3 reads CSAGLLAGAGNEQFF. The CDR3 nucleotides are TGCAGTGCTGGACTTCTAGCGGGGGCCGGGAATGAGCAGTTCTTC.

This clonotype has a handful of counts. V usage is TRBV5-4 and J usage is TRBJ2-1; 8 positions agree with TRBD2. The junction had 0 bases not matched to a gene; V was cut back by 0 bases and J by 4 bases. The length of the CDR3 is 14 residues. Germline CDR1 SGHNT, CDR2 YYREEE (reference sequence). CDR3 protein: CASSLGGGYNEQFF. CDR3 coding DNA: TGTGCCAGCAGCTTGGGCGGGGGGTACAATGAGCAGTTCTTC.

This chain connects TRBV20-1 to TRBJ2-3; D is perhaps TRBD1 or TRBD2 (6 bases each). V was shortened by 3 bases and J by 2 bases, with 18 bases between the two germline ends. In germline, CDR1 is DFQATT, CDR2 SNEGSKA (reference sequence). The CDR3 extends over 16 amino acids. In DNA, the CDR3 is TGCAGTGCTAGCGGTCCCGGGGGCGGGAACACAGATACGCAGTATTTT. It is translated as CSASGPGGGNTDTQYF.